Below are 15 T cell receptor beta chains sequenced from a single sample in a study of Tregs in tolerant kidney transplant recipients. Sequencing used immunoSEQ multiplex PCR; TCRdb keeps in-frame clones, though not all of them. The sample lists around 66,000 clones, approximately 85% occurring once. Material: Tregs from blood, obtained before the transplant. These receptors originate from a human donor who received a combined kidney and bone marrow transplant.

This chain joins TRBV2 and TRBJ2-7, with 8 bases aligning to TRBD1. In germline, CDR1 is SNHLY, CDR2 FYNNEI. This CDR3 region has 14 residues. The junction had 4 bases not matched to a gene; V was cut back by 6 bases and J by 0 bases. The CDR3 region has the DNA TGTGCCAGCAGCGGACAGGGCAGCTCCTACGAGCAGTACTTC. Encoded protein: CASSGQGSSYEQYF.

The chain joins TRBV5-1 to TRBJ2-7; possible D gene TRBD1, 6 bases. The germline CDR1 and CDR2 sequences are SGHRS and YFSETQ. This CDR3 has 12 residues. V lost 4 bases and J lost 4, with 9 bases in between. DNA of the CDR3: TGCGCCAGCAGCGGGCAGGGGTACGAGCAGTACTTC. Amino acid sequence: CASSGQGYEQYF.

This clone was seen once. The chain is built from TRBV6-1 and TRBJ2-3, with 9 bases aligning to TRBD2. Trimming removed 7 bases from V and 6 bases from J; junction bases left unmatched: 11. Germline-derived CDR1 and CDR2 are MNHNS and SASEGT. The CDR3 extends over 15 amino acids. The CDR3 DNA reads as TGTGCCAGCAAGACTCGGCGGGGGGGCTACGATACGCAGTATTTT. Its translation is CASKTRRGGYDTQYF.

V is TRBV5-6 and J is TRBJ2-2, with 8 nucleotides matching TRBD1. The CDR3 spans 15 residues. From germline, CDR1 is SGHDT and CDR2 YYEEEE. The V gene end was trimmed by 0 bases and the J gene end by 8 bases; junction bases not matched to a gene: 6. The CDR3 region has the DNA TGTGCCAGCAGCTTGGGTCAGGGGGCGCGTGGGGAGCTGTTTTTT. This encodes CASSLGQGARGELFF.

The J gene is TRBJ1-2, the V gene TRBV7-9; D is unresolved. Trimming shortened V by 5 bases and J by 7 bases, and 14 bases separated the two germline ends. The germline gives CDR1 SEHNR, CDR2 FQNEAQ (reference sequence). The CDR3 runs to 13 residues. This CDR3 reads CASSPNAQVGYTF. CDR3 DNA: TGTGCCAGCAGCCCGAATGCCCAGGTTGGCTACACCTTC.

This chain connects TRBV4-1 to TRBJ2-3, with 7 bases fitting TRBD2. Germline lookup yields CDR1 MGHRA and CDR2 YSYEKL. This CDR3 spans 17 amino acids. With 3 bases clipped from V and 3 bases from J, the junction kept 12 bases outside the gene matches. The CDR3 region is CASSQTPIAGRTDTQYF. CDR3 sequence (DNA): TGCGCCAGCAGCCAGACACCCATAGCGGGTAGAACAGATACGCAGTATTTT.

The V call is TRBV9, the J call TRBJ2-3, with a possible D match to TRBD1 (6 bases). Trimming shortened V by 1 base and J by 5 bases, and 11 bases separated the two germline ends. CDR1 SGDLS and CDR2 YYNGEE come from the germline V gene. This CDR3 is built from 14 residues. The CDR3 DNA reads TGTGCCAGCAGCGTAATGCAGGGGCGAGATACGCAGTATTTT. Its protein product is CASSVMQGRDTQYF. Looking up the rest from reference TRBV9 and TRBJ2-3 gives the full variable domain: DSGVTQTPKHLITATGQRVTLRCSPRSGDLSVYWYQQSLDQGLQFLIQYYNGEERAKGNILERFSAQQFPDLHSELNLSSLELGDSALYFCASSVMQGRDTQYFGPGTRLTVL.

This clone was seen only once. This same CDR3 is encoded by further DNA sequences in the sample. This chain uses TRBV7-9 with TRBJ1-1, with 8 bases lining up with TRBD1. The V segment lost 5 bases and the J segment 5 bases; nucleotides outside the gene matches: 10. There are 15 residues in the CDR3. Germline V lookup: CDR1 SEHNR, CDR2 FQNEAQ (reference sequence). The CDR3 sequence: CASSDTDRGGTEAFF. The CDR3 nucleotides are TGTGCCAGCAGCGATACAGACAGGGGCGGAACTGAAGCTTTCTTT.

The rearrangement uses TRBV11-2 and TRBJ2-2; D is possibly TRBD1 (6 bases). The CDR3 totals 15 residues. Trimming removed 5 bases from V and 1 base from J, with 11 bases in between. CDR1 is SGHAT, CDR2 FQNNGV, per germline. CDR3 DNA: TGTGCCAGCAGCCGAGGACAGAAGAACACCGGGGAGCTGTTTTTT. Its protein product is CASSRGQKNTGELFF.

The V and J genes are TRBV4-2 and TRBJ1-5, with 8 bases aligning to TRBD1. After removal of 1 base from V and 2 bases from J, the junction contained 4 bases not matched to a gene. Per germline, CDR1 LGHNA and CDR2 YNFKEQ. The CDR3 totals 16 residues. CDR3 nucleotides: TGTGCCAGCAGCCAAGCGACAGGGGAGGGCAATCAGCCCCAGCATTTT. Its protein is CASSQATGEGNQPQHF.

This sequence joins TRBV7-8 and TRBJ2-5, with TRBD1 identical over 9 bases. The better agreement between TRBJ2-7 and the DNA end casts doubt on the J call. Per germline, CDR1 SGHVS and CDR2 FQNEAQ. This CDR3 is built from 14 residues. The CDR3 DNA is TGTGCCAGCCTCGGGACAGGGTTTTCCTACGAGCAGTACTTC. Protein sequence: CASLGTGFSYEQYF.

This clone has more than one count but fewer than ten. The V and J genes are TRBV7-9 and TRBJ1-1; D is unresolved. The CDR3 has 14 amino acids. Germline assignment: CDR1 SEHNR and CDR2 FQNEAQ (reference sequence). The germline V and J ends were trimmed by 1 base and 1 base, with 7 bases remaining between them. The CDR3 is CASSLGYSNTEAFF. Written as DNA, the CDR3 is TGTGCCAGCAGCTTAGGGTATTCGAACACTGAAGCTTTCTTT.

This clone was observed a handful of times. At one boundary the junction diverges from the germline segment, which might be a read error. This sequence joins TRBV6-5 and TRBJ2-1; D not certain. This CDR3 comprises 14 residues. Germline CDR1 MNHEY, CDR2 SVGAGI. The CDR3 sequence: CASSDSGYWNEQFF. In nucleotides, the CDR3 is TGTGCCAGCAGTGACTCAGGCTATTGGAATGAGCAGTTCTTC.

This chain links TRBV30 with TRBJ2-3; 10 bases match TRBD2. The germline gives CDR1 GTSNPN, CDR2 SVGIG (reference sequence). The CDR3 loop spans 16 amino acids. The V segment lost 4 bases and the J segment 2 bases; nucleotides outside the gene matches: 9. The CDR3 DNA follows: TGTGCCTGGATCCTCGGACTAGCGGAACACACAGATACGCAGTATTTT. Its protein is CAWILGLAEHTDTQYF.

This chain joins TRBV4-2 and TRBJ2-5, with 7 bases that match TRBD1. CDR3 length: 16 residues. Trimming took 0 bases from V and 7 from J; bases not matched to a gene: 11. Germline lookup yields CDR1 LGHNA and CDR2 YNFKEQ. The CDR3 loop reads CASSQDRPGGVVTQYF. CDR3 nucleotide sequence: TGTGCCAGCAGCCAAGATCGGCCAGGGGGTGTTGTGACCCAGTACTTC.